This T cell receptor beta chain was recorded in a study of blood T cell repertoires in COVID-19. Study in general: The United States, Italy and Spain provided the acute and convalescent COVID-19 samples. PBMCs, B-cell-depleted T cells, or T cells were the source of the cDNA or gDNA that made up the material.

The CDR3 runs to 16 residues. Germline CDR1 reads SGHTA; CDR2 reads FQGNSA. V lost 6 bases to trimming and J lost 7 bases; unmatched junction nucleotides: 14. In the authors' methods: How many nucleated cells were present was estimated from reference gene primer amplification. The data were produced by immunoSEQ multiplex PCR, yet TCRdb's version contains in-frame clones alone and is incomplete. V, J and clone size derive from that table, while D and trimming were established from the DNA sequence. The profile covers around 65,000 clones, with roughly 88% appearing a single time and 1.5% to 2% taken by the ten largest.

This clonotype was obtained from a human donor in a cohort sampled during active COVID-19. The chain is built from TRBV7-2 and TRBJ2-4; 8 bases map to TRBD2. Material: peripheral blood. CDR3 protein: CASSPLAGGRGNIQYF. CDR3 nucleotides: TGTGCCAGCAGTCCACTCGCGGGAGGCAGGGGCAACATTCAGTACTTC. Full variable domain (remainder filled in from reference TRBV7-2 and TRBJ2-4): GAGVSQSPSNKVTEKGKDVELRCDPISGHTALYWYRQSLGQGLEFLIYFQGNSAPDKSGLPSDRFSAERTGGSVSTLTIQRTQQEDSAVYLCASSPLAGGRGNIQYFGAGTRLSVL.